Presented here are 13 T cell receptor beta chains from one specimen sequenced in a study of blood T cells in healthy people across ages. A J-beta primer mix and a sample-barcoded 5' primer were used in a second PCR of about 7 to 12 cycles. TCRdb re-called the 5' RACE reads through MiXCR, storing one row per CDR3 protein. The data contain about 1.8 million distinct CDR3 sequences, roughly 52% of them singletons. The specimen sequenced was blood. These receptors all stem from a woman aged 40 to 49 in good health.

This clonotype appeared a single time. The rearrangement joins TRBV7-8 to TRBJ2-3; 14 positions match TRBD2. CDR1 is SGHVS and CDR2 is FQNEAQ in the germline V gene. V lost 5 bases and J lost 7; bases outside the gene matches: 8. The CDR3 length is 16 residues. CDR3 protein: CASSPAGTSGGNTQYF. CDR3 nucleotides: TGTGCCAGCAGCCCAGCGGGGACTAGCGGGGGAAATACGCAGTATTTT.

DNA of the CDR3: TGCAGTGCTGACTACCGGCGGCTGCAAGAGACCCAGTACTTC. Residues: CSADYRRLQETQYF. The chain recombines TRBV20-1 with TRBJ2-5; possibly TRBD2 for D (5 bases). The CDR3 is 14 amino acids. V shed 5 bases and J shed 2 bases, with 15 bases lying between them. Germline-derived CDR1 and CDR2 are DFQATT and SNEGSKA (reference sequence).

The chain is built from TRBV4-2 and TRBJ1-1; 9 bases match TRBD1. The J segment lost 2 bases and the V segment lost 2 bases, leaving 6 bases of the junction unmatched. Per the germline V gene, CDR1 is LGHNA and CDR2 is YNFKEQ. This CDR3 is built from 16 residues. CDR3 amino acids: CASSQLTGGINTEAFF. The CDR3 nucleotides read TGTGCCAGCAGCCAACTCACAGGGGGCATAAACACTGAAGCTTTCTTT.

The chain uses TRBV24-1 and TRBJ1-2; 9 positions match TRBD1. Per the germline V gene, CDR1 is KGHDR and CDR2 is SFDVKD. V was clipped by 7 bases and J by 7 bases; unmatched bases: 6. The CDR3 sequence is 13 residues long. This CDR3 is CATRQGASGGYTF. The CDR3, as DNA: TGTGCCACCAGACAGGGGGCTTCGGGTGGCTACACCTTC.

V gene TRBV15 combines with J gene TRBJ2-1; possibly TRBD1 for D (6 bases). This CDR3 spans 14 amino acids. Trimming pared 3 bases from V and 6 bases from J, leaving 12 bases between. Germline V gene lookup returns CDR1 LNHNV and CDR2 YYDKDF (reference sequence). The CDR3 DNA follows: TGTGCCACCAGCAGGGATTACAGGGCCAATGAGCAGTTCTTC. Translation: CATSRDYRANEQFF.

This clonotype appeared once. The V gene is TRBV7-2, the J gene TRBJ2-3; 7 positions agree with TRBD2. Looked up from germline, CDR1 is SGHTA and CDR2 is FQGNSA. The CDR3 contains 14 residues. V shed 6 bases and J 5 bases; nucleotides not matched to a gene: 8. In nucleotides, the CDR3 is TGTGCCAGCAGAACCGGGAGGATCGTAGATACGCAGTATTTT. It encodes CASRTGRIVDTQYF. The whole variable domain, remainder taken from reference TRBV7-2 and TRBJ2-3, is GAGVSQSPSNKVTEKGKDVELRCDPISGHTALYWYRQSLGQGLEFLIYFQGNSAPDKSGLPSDRFSAERTGGSVSTLTIQRTQQEDSAVYLCASRTGRIVDTQYFGPGTRLTVL.

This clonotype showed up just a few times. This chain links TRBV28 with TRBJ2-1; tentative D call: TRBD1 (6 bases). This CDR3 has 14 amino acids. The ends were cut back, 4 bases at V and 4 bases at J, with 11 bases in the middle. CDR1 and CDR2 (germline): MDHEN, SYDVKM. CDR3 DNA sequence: TGTGCCAGCAGTTCCCTCGGACAGTACAATGAGCAGTTCTTC. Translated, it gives CASSSLGQYNEQFF.

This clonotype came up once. CDR3 region: CAISESGSSLYGYTF. In nucleotides, the CDR3 is TGTGCCATCAGTGAGTCGGGTAGCAGCCTCTATGGCTACACCTTC. The V and J genes are TRBV10-3 and TRBJ1-2; D call uncertain. The germline V gene has CDR1 ENHRY and CDR2 SYGVKD. The length of the CDR3 is 15 residues. Between the trimmed V and J ends, which lost 0 bases and 4 bases, there was a span of 12 bases.

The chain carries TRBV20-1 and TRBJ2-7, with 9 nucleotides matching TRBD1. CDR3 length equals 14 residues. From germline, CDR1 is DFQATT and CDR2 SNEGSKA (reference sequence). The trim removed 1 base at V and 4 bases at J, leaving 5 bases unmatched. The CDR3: CSARAGTGNYEQYF. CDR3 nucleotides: TGCAGTGCTAGAGCCGGGACAGGGAATTACGAGCAGTACTTC.

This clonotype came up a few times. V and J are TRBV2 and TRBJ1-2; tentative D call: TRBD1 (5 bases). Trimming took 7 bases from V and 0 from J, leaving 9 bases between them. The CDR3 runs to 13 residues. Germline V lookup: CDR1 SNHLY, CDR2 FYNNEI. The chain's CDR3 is CASIVDTNYGYTF. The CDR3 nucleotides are TGTGCCAGCATTGTGGACACTAACTATGGCTACACCTTC.

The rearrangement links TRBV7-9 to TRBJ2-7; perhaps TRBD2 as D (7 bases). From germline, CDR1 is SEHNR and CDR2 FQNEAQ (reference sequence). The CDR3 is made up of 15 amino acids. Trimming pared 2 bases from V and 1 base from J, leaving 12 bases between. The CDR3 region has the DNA TGTGCCAGCAGCTTACTGGCGGGGGCATCCTACGAGCAGTACTTC. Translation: CASSLLAGASYEQYF.

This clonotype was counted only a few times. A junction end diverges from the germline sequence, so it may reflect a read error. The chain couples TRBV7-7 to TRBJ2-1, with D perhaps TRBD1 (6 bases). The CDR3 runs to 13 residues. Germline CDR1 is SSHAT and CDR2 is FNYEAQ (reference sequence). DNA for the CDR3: TGTGCTAGCAGCTTATACAGGGAGAGTGAGCAGTTCTTC. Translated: CASSLYRESEQFF.

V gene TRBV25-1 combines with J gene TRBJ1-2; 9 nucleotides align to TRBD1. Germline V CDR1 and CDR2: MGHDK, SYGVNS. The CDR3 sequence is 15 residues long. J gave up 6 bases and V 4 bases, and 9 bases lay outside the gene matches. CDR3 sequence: CASSVLGTGRDGYTF. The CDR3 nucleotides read TGTGCCAGCAGTGTACTTGGGACAGGGAGGGATGGCTACACCTTC.